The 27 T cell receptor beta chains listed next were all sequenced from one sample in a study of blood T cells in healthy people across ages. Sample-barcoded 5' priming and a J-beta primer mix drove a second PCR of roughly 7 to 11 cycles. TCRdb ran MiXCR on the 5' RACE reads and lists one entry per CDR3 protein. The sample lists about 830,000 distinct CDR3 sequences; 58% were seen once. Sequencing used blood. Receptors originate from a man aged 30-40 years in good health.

The CDR3 DNA follows: TGTGCCAGCAGCAAGTTGGGGGCTTTCTTT. It specifies CASSKLGAFF. The chain carries TRBV21-1 and TRBJ1-1. TRBV21-1 constitutes a pseudogene. This CDR3 comprises 10 residues.

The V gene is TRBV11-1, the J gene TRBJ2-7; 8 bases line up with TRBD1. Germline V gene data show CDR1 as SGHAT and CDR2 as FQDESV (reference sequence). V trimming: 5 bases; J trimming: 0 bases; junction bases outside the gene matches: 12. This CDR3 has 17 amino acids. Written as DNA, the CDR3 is TGTGCCAGCAGCGGACTCGCAGGGGGCCTACGCTCCTACGAGCAGTACTTC. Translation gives CASSGLAGGLRSYEQYF.

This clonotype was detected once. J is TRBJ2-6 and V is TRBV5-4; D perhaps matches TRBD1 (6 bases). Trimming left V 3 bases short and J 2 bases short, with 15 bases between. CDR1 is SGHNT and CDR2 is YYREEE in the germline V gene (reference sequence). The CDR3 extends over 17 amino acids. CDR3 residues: CASSSIQTGTGANVLTF. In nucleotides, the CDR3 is TGTGCCAGCAGCTCGATACAGACAGGCACTGGGGCCAACGTCCTGACTTTC.

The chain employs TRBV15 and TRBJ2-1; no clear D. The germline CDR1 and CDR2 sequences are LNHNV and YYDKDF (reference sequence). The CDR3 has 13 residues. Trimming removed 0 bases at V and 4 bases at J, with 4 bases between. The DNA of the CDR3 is TGTGCCACCAGCAGAGACAGGTACAATGAGCAGTTCTTC. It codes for CATSRDRYNEQFF. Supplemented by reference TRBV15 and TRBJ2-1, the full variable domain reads DAMVIQNPRYQVTQFGKPVTLSCSQTLNHNVMYWYQQKSSQAPKLLFHYYDKDFNNEADTPDNFQSRRPNTSFCFLDIRSPGLGDTAMYLCATSRDRYNEQFFGPGTRLTVL.

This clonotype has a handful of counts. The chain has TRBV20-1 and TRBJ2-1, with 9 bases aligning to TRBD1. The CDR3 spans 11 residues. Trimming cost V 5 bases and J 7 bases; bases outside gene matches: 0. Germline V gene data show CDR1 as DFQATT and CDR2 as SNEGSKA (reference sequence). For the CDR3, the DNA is TGCAGTGCTGGGACAGGGAATGAGCAGTTCTTC. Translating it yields CSAGTGNEQFF.

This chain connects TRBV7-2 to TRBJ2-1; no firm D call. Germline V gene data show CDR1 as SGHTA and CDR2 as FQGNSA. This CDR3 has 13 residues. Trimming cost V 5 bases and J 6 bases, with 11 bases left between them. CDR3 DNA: TGTGCCAGCAGCGTATGGCCATTCAATGAGCAGTTCTTC. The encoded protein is CASSVWPFNEQFF.

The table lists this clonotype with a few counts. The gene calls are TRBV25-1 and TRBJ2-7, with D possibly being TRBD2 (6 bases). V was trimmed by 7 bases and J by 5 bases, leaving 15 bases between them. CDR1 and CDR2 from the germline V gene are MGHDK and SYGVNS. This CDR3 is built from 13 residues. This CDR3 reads CASMEGSGHEQYF. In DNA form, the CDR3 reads TGTGCCAGCATGGAGGGAAGTGGCCACGAGCAGTACTTC.

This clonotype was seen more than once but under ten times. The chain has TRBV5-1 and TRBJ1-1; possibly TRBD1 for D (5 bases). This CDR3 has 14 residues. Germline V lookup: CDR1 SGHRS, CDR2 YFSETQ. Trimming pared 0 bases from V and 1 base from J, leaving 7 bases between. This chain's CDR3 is CASSLAGQNTEAFF. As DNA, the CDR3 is TGCGCCAGCAGCTTGGCCGGACAGAACACTGAAGCTTTCTTT.

In DNA, the CDR3 is TGTGCCAGCAGTTTAATTGGGATTCTGGGTAGTAATGAGCAGTTCTTC. Residues: CASSLIGILGSNEQFF. J is TRBJ2-1 and V is TRBV27; the D is unclear. V was pared by 2 bases and J by 7 bases, with 18 bases between. The CDR3 consists of 16 residues. Germline V gives CDR1 MNHEY, CDR2 SMNVEV (reference sequence).

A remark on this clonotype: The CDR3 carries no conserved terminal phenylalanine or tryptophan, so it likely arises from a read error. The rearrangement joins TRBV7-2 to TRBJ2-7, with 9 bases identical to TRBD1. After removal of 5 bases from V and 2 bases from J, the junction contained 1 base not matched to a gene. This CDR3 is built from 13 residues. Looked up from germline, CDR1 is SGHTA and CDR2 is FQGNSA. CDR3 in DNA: TGTGCCAGCAGCCGGACAGGGGCCTACGAGCAGTACTTG. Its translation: CASSRTGAYEQYL.

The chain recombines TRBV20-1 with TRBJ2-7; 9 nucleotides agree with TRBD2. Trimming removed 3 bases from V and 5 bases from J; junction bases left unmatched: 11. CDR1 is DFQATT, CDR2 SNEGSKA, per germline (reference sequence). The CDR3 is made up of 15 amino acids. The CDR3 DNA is TGCAGTGCTAGCCTTTTAGCGGGAGCTGGGAACGAGCAGTACTTC. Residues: CSASLLAGAGNEQYF.

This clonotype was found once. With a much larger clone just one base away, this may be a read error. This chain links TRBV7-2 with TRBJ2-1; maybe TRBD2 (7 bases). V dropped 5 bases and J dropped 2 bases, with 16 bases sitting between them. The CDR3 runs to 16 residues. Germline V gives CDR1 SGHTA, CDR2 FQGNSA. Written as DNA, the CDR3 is TGTGCCAGCAGCCCTCCCGCGGGGGCCACCTACAATGAGCAGTTCTTC. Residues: CASSPPAGATYNEQFF.

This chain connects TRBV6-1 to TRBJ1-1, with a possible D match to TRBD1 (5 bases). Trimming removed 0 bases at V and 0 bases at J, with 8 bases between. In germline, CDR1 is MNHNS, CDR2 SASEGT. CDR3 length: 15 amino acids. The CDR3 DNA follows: TGTGCCAGCAGTGAAGCGTGGGGCGTGAACACTGAAGCTTTCTTT. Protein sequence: CASSEAWGVNTEAFF.

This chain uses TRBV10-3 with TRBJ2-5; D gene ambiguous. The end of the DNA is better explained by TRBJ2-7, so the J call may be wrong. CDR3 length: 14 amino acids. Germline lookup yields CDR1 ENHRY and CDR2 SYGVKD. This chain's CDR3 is CAIRSPSSFDEQYF. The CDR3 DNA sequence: TGTGCCATCCGCAGCCCAAGCAGTTTTGACGAGCAGTACTTC.

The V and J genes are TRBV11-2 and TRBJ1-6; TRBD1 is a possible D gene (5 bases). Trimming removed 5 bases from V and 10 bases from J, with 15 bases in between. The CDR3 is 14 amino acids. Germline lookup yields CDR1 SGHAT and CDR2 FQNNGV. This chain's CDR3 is CASSTREGRSPLHF. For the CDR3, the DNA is TGTGCCAGCAGCACCAGGGAGGGTCGGTCACCCCTCCACTTT. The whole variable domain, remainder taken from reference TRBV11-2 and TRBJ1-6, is EAGVAQSPRYKIIEKRQSVAFWCNPISGHATLYWYQQILGQGPKLLIQFQNNGVVDDSQLPKDRFSAERLKGVDSTLKIQPAKLEDSAVYLCASSTREGRSPLHFGNGTRLTVT.

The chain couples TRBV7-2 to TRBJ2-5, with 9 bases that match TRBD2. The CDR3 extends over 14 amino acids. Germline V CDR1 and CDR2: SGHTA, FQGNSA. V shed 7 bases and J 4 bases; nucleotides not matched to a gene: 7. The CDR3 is CASTTLAGVETQYF. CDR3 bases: TGTGCCAGCACCACCTTAGCGGGGGTAGAGACCCAGTACTTC.

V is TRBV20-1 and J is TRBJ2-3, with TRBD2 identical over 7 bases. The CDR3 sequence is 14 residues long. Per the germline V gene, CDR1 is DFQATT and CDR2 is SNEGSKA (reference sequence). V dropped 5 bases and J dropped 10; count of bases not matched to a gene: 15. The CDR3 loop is CSADMGGAGSPQYF. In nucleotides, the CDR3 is TGCAGTGCTGATATGGGAGGGGCAGGGTCCCCGCAGTATTTT.

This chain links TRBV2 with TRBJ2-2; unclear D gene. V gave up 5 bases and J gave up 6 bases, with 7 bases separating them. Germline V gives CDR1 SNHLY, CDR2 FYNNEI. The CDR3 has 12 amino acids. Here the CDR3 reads CASSLTPGELFF. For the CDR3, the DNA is TGTGCCAGCAGTCTCACCCCCGGGGAGCTGTTTTTT.

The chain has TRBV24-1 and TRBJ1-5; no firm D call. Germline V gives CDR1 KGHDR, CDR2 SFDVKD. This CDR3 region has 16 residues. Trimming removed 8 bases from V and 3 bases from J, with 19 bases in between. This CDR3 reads CATNVTFPGVNQPQHF. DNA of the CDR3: TGTGCCACCAACGTTACGTTTCCTGGGGTCAATCAGCCCCAGCATTTT.

CDR3 sequence reads: CASSTGLENERYF. The CDR3 coding sequence is TGTGCCAGCAGCACCGGACTCGAGAATGAGCGGTACTTC. The V call is TRBV13, the J call TRBJ2-5; possibly TRBD2 for D (5 bases). Germline CDR1 and CDR2: PRHDT and FYEKMQ (reference sequence). Trimming removed 5 bases from V and 13 bases from J, with 20 bases in between. CDR3 length: 13 amino acids.

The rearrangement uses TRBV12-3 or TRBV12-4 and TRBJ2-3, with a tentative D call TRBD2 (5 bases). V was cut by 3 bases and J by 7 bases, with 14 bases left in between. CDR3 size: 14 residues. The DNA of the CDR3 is TGTGCCAGCAGTTTCTTAGACGGCGGGCATACGCAGTATTTT. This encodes CASSFLDGGHTQYF.

For the CDR3, the DNA is TGCAGTGCTAGAGCAGTACTTGCCGGGGTCAATCAGCCCCAGCATTTT. It encodes CSARAVLAGVNQPQHF. This rearrangement joins TRBV20-1 to TRBJ1-5, with D unresolved. Germline V CDR1 and CDR2: DFQATT, SNEGSKA (reference sequence). V was shortened by 1 base and J by 3 bases, with 16 bases between the two germline ends. This CDR3 has 16 amino acids.

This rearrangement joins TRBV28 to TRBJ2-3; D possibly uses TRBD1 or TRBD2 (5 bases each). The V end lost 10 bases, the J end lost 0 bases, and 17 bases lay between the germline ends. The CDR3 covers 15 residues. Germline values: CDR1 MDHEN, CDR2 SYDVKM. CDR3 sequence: CATYGDGSSTDTQYF. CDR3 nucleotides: TGTGCCACCTACGGGGACGGATCTAGCACAGATACGCAGTATTTT.

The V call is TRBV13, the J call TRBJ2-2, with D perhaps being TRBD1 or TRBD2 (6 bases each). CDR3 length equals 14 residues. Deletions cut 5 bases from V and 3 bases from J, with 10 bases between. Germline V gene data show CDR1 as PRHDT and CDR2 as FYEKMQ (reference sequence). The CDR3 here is CASSRGGYTGELFF. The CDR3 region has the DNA TGTGCCAGCAGCCGAGGGGGGTACACCGGGGAGCTGTTTTTT.

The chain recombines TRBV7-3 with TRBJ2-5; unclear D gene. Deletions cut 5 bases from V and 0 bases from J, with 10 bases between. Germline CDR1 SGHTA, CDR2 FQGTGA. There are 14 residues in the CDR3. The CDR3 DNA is TGTGCCAGCAGCCCGACATCGTACCAAGAGACCCAGTACTTC. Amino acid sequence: CASSPTSYQETQYF.

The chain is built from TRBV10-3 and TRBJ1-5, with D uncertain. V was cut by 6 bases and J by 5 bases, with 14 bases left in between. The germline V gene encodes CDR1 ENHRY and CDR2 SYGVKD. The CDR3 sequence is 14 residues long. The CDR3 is CAISFGRADQPQHF. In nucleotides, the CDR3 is TGTGCCATCAGCTTCGGACGGGCGGATCAGCCCCAGCATTTT.

In DNA, the CDR3 is TGTGCCAGCAGCCAACCCTCTAGCTCCTACGAGCAGTACTTC. This codes for CASSQPSSSYEQYF. The J gene is TRBJ2-7, the V gene TRBV3-1, with D uncertain. The CDR3 has 14 amino acids. The V end was cut by 2 bases, the J end by 0 bases, with 8 bases between. Germline V lookup: CDR1 LGHDT, CDR2 YNNKEL (reference sequence).